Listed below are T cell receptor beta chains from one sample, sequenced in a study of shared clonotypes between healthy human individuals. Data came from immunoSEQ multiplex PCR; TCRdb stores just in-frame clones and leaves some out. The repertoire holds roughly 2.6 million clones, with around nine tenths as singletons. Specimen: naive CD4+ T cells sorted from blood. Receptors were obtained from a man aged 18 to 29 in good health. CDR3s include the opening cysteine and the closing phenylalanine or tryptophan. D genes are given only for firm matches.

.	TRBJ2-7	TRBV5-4	CASSFEGPLREQYF
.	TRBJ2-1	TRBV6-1	CASTPRWYNEQFF
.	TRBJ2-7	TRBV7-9	CASSSRSVDYEQYF
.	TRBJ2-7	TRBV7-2	CASSLSRGEQYF
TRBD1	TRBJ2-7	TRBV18	CASSPGTGLSGEQYF
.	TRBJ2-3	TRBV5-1	CASRSAQSTDTQYF
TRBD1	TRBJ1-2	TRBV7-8	CASSWTGGANYGYTF
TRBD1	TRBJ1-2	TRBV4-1	CASSPDRAWNYGYTF
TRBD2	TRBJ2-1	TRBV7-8	CASSPRGAGGGNNEQFF
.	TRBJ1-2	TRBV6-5	CASSQGRGYTF
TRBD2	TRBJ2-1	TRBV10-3	CAIMRDYANEQFF
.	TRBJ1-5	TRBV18	CASSHAGNKNQPQHF
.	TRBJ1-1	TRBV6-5	CASSLREMNTEAFF
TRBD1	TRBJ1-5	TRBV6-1	CASSGTGVQPQHF
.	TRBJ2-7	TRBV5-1	CASSQIGIGHEQYF
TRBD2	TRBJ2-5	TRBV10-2	CASSEWWPSGGAQSAETQYF
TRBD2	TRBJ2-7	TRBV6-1	CASSESGGSTRQYF
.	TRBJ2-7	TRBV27	CASSLFPNYEQYF
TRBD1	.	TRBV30	CAWMETGVYEQYF
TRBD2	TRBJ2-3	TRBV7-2	CASSLQKSSGNADTQYF
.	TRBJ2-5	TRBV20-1	CSARDEETQYF
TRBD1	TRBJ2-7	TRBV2	CASIMTGAMSEQYF
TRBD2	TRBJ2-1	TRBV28	CASSLPSGDYNEQFF
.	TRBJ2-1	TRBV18	CASSPGYNEQFF
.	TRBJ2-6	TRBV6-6	CASRPQSSGANVLTF
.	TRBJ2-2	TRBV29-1	CSVDGGGWDTGELFF
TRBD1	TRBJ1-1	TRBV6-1	CASSRTGMNTEAFF
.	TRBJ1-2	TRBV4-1	CASSQEMAYGYTF
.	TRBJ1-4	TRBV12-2	CAPRMAQGSRGKLFF
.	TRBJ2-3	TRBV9	CASSVRDSFTDTQYF
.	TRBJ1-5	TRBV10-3	CAISEGADQPQHF
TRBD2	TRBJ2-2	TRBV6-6	CASSAGGSTGELFF
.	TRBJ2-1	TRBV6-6	CASSYPLREQFF
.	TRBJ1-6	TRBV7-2	CASSLAEFRGRAYNSPLHF
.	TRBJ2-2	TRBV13	CAISSAIENTGELFF
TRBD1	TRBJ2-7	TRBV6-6	CASSYSNRGRYEQYF
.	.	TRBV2	CASSEVRTVNEQYF
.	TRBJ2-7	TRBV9	CASSGAGTGNEQYF
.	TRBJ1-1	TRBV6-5	CASTRTDIHTEAFF
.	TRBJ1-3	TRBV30	CAWTKGRSSGNTIYF
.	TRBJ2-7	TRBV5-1	CASGDGSSEQYF
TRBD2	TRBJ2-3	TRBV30	CAWSGLAGDTQYF
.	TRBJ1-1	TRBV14	CASSQDSHRTEAFF
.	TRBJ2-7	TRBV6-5	CASSFRGGSYEQYF
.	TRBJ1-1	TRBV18	CASSPPSVNTEAFF
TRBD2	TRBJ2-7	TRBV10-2	CASRRSGTSGTEQYF
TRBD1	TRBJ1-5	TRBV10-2	CASGLKAGGGSNQPQHF
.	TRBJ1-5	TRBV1	CTSSQDVAKDRRNQPQHF
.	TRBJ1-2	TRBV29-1	CSVRASNYGYTF
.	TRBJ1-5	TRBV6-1	CASSVDSSNQPQHF
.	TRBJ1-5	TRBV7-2	CASRSWEGQPQHF
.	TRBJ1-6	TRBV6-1	CASSEVYNLGNSPLHF
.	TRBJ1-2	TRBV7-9	CASSFGVPGYTF
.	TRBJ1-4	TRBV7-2	CASSLSGQLGEKLFF
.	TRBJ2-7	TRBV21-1	CASSSRTGCYEQYF
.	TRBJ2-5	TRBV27	CASSLSWQGKETQYF
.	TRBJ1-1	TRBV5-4	CASSLTPGPEAFF